Listed below are T cell receptor beta chains from one sample, sequenced in a study of beta chain features in type 1 diabetes. The assay was immunoSEQ multiplex PCR, and TCRdb's table has in-frame clones only and misses some. Counted here are 200,000 to 300,000 clones, 11% occurring once; the ten biggest clones make up around 0.018%. Sequenced: naive CD4+ T cells from blood. The receptors shown here come from a man younger than 45 with type 1 diabetes. Each CDR3 is given with its conserved first and last residue. D genes are given only for firm matches. Rows give clone size only sometimes, using once, few, many, or a class for an expanded clone.

12 | TRBJ1-2 | TRBV2 | TRBD1 | few | CASSGTGDGYTF | TGTGCCAGCAGTGGGACAGGTGATGGCTACACCTTC
12 | TRBJ1-2 | TRBV30 | - | - | CATTRGGYGYTF | TGTGCCACTACCAGGGGCGGCTATGGCTACACCTTC
15 | TRBJ2-5 | TRBV7-7 | TRBD1 | - | CASSLGGQGTQTQYF | TGTGCTAGCAGCTTAGGGGGACAGGGAACGCAGACCCAGTACTTC
13 | TRBJ2-3 | TRBV5-1 | - | - | CASRSTGMDTQYF | TGCGCCAGCAGGTCTACCGGGATGGATACGCAGTATTTT
15 | TRBJ1-6 | TRBV4-2 | - | - | CASSQVGQGNSPLHF | TGTGCCAGCAGCCAAGTTGGGCAGGGTAATTCACCCCTCCACTTT
11 | TRBJ1-5 | TRBV20-1 | - | few | CSALGNGPQHF | TGCAGTGCCCTCGGTAATGGGCCCCAGCATTTT
14 | TRBJ2-7 | TRBV9 | - | - | CASSVAPTAYEQYF | TGTGCCAGCAGCGTAGCCCCCACTGCCTACGAGCAGTACTTC
13 | TRBJ2-3 | TRBV18 | - | - | CASSPDREDTQYF | TGTGCCAGCTCACCAGATCGGGAAGATACGCAGTATTTT
14 | TRBJ2-1 | TRBV10-3 | TRBD1 | - | CAISAETGVGEQFF | TGTGCCATCAGTGCCGAGACAGGGGTAGGTGAGCAGTTCTTC
16 | TRBJ2-7 | TRBV6-5 | - | - | CASSYSIVGGSTEQYF | TGTGCCAGCAGTTACTCGATCGTAGGAGGGTCCACCGAGCAGTACTTC
15 | TRBJ2-3 | TRBV2 | - | - | CASSSLGGSTDTQYF | TGTGCCAGCAGTTCCCTCGGGGGAAGCACAGATACGCAGTATTTT
16 | TRBJ2-1 | TRBV28 | - | - | CASSDPGTPRGNEQFF | TGTGCCAGCAGTGATCCCGGGACACCCCGAGGCAATGAGCAGTTCTTC
14 | TRBJ2-4 | TRBV5-1 | TRBD1 | - | CASSSGQGVDIQYF | TGCGCCAGCAGCTCCGGACAGGGCGTCGACATTCAGTACTTC
14 | TRBJ1-2 | TRBV6-5 | - | few | CASSYQQANYGYTF | TGTGCCAGCAGTTACCAACAGGCCAACTATGGCTACACCTTC
13 | TRBJ2-6 | TRBV4-2 | - | few | CASSHTGANVLTF | TGTGCCAGCAGCCATACAGGGGCCAACGTCCTGACTTTC